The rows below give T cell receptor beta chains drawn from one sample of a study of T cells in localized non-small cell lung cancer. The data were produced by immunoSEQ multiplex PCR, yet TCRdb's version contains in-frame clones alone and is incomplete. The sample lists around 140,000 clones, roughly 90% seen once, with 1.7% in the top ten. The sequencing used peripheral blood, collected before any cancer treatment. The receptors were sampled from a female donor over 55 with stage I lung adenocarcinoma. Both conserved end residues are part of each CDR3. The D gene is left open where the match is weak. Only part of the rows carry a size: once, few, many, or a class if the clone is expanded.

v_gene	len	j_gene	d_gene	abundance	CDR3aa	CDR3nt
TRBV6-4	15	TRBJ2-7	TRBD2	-	CASRRTSGFWNEQYF	TGTGCCAGCAGGCGCACTAGCGGGTTCTGGAACGAGCAGTACTTC
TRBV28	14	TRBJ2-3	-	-	CASSFFAGTDTQYF	TGTGCCAGCAGTTTTTTTGCTGGGACAGATACGCAGTATTTT
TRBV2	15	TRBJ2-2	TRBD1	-	CASRDRVGNTGELFF	TGTGCCAGCAGGGACAGGGTGGGTAACACCGGGGAGCTGTTTTTT
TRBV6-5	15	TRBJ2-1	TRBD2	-	CASSRGLAGRNEQFF	TGTGCCAGCAGCCGTGGACTAGCGGGAAGGAATGAGCAGTTCTTC
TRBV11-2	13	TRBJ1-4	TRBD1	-	CASSRDRGEKLFF	TGTGCCAGCAGCCGCGACAGGGGCGAAAAACTGTTTTTT
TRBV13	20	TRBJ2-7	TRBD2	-	CASSLYKRASGRAVPYEQYF	TGTGCCAGCAGCTTATATAAGAGGGCTAGCGGGAGGGCCGTACCCTACGAGCAGTACTTC
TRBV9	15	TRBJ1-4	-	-	CASSVGRGGLEKLFF	TGTGCCAGCAGCGTAGGTAGAGGAGGGTTAGAAAAACTGTTTTTT
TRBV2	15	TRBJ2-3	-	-	CASSVGSGTSDTQYF	TGTGCCAGCAGTGTAGGGAGCGGAACTTCAGATACGCAGTATTTT
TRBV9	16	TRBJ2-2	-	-	CASSATPGDWAGELFF	TGTGCCAGCAGCGCCACGCCCGGCGATTGGGCCGGGGAGCTGTTTTTT
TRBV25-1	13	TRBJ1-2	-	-	CASSELSSYGYTF	TGTGCCAGCAGTGAACTGTCCTCCTATGGCTACACCTTC
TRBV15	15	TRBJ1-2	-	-	CATSRNPLQGGGYTF	TGTGCCACCAGCAGAAATCCACTACAGGGAGGTGGCTACACCTTC
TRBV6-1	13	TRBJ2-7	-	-	CASARGASYEQYF	TGTGCCAGCGCACGAGGGGCCTCCTACGAGCAGTACTTC
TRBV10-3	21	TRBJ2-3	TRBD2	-	CAISESLPLTSGRGNTDTQYF	TGTGCCATCAGTGAGTCCCTCCCCCTAACTAGCGGGAGGGGAAACACAGATACGCAGTATTTT
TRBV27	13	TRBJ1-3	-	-	CASSLGAGNTIYF	TGTGCCAGCAGTTTGGGTGCCGGAAACACCATATATTTT
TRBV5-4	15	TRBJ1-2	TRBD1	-	CASSPGTAKIYGYTF	TGTGCCAGCAGCCCCGGGACAGCAAAAATCTATGGCTACACCTTC
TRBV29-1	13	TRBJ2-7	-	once	CSVRQSLPNEQYF	TGCAGCGTGAGACAGAGCCTTCCCAACGAGCAGTACTTC
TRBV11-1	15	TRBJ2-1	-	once	CASSRLAGNPHEQFF	TGTGCCAGCAGCCGGCTTGCGGGTAACCCCCATGAGCAGTTCTTC
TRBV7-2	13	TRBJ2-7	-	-	CASSFVLAYEQYF	TGTGCCAGCAGCTTCGTACTAGCCTACGAGCAGTACTTC
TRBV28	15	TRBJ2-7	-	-	CASSSTGEITYEQYF	TGTGCCAGCAGTTCGACAGGCGAAATAACCTACGAGCAGTACTTC
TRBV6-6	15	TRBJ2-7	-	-	CASSPPDKGSYEQYF	TGTGCCAGCAGTCCTCCCGACAAGGGTTCCTACGAGCAGTACTTC
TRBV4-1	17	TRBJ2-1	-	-	CASSRTAGGTGNNEQFF	TGCGCCAGCAGCCGTACCGCCGGTGGGACGGGAAACAATGAGCAGTTCTTC